The entry that follows covers one TCR beta chain sequence. This record belongs to a study of blood T cell repertoires in COVID-19. Whole-study context: Material from acute and convalescent COVID-19 was sourced from the United States, Italy and Spain. The cDNA or gDNA used as material had been derived from T cells, B-cell-depleted T cells, or PBMCs.

V was clipped by 5 bases and J by 8 bases; unmatched bases: 13. The CDR3 totals 16 residues. CDR1 is LNHDA and CDR2 is SQIVND in the germline V gene (reference sequence). Authors' analysis steps: Amplification from reference gene primers served as the basis for estimated nucleated cell counts. TCRdb keeps only in-frame clones here, not all; method: immunoSEQ multiplex PCR. V, J and clone size were drawn from that table, and D and trimming were deduced from the DNA. The table has tens of thousands of clones, approximately 86% seen once. This sequence was found in a man in his 60s with acute or convalescent COVID-19. The rearrangement uses TRBV19 and TRBJ2-1; 9 bases map to TRBD1. Material for sequencing was peripheral blood. CDR3 nucleotide sequence: TGTGCCAGTAGTCGGGGGACAGGGTTAATATACGATGAGCAGTTCTTC. It translates to CASSRGTGLIYDEQFF. The entire variable domain, with the rest obtained from reference TRBV19 and TRBJ2-1, is as follows: DGGITQSPKYLFRKEGQNVTLSCEQNLNHDAMYWYRQDPGQGLRLIYYSQIVNDFQKGDIAEGYSVSREKKESFPLTVTSAQKNPTAFYLCASSRGTGLIYDEQFFGPGTRLTVL.